The TCR beta chain under discussion was sequenced for a study of a mutant IDH1 vaccine in newly diagnosed glioma. In the study overall: The study held visit V12 at week 35 and visit V13 at week 47. Study results and caveats: Seemingly, top peripheral T cell clonotype changes bore no relation to pseudoprogression.

As to time point: week 35, safety follow-up. Vaccine doses each comprised 300 ug of mutant IDH1 20-mer peptide, with topical imiquimod. Across weeks 1, 3, 5, 7, 11, 15, 19 and 23, patients received a vaccination each time, eight in all. Each tumor in the donors was a new WHO grade 3 or 4 astrocytoma, IDH1-mutant and ATRX-lost. As regards this clone: Its antigen is currently unknown.

The V end was cut by 5 bases, the J end by 8 bases, with 27 bases between. The length of the CDR3 is 18 residues. The germline gives CDR1 SGHVS, CDR2 FQNEAQ. The table came from immunoSEQ multiplex PCR; TCRdb's copy has only in-frame clones and leaves some out. The sample holds 40,000 to 50,000 clones, 85% to 90% seen once. The sequence was obtained from a man between 35 and 55 years old with glioma. The rearrangement uses TRBV7-8 and TRBJ1-4; D remains unclear. Sequencing used PBMCs, obtained from a glioma patient whose treatment included an IDH1 peptide vaccine. The CDR3 spells CASSPRGQATGLWEKLFF. The CDR3 coding sequence is TGTGCCAGCAGCCCCCGAGGGCAGGCCACGGGGTTGTGGGAAAAACTGTTTTTT.